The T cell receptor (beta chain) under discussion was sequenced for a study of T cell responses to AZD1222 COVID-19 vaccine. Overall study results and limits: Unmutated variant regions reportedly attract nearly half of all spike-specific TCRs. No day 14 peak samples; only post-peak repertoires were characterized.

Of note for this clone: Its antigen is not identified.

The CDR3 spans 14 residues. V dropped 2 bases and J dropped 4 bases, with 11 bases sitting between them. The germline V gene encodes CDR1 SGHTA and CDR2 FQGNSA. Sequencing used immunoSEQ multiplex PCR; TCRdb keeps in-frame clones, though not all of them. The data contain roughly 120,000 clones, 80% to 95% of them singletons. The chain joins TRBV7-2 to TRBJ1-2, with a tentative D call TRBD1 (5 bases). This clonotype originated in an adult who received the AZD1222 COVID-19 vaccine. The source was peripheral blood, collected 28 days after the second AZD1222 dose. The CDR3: CASSLTPQGYGYTF. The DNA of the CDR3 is TGTGCCAGCAGCTTAACCCCGCAGGGCTATGGCTACACCTTC. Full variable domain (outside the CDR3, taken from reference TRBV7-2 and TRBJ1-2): GAGVSQSPSNKVTEKGKDVELRCDPISGHTALYWYRQSLGQGLEFLIYFQGNSAPDKSGLPSDRFSAERTGGSVSTLTIQRTQQEDSAVYLCASSLTPQGYGYTFGSGTRLTVV.